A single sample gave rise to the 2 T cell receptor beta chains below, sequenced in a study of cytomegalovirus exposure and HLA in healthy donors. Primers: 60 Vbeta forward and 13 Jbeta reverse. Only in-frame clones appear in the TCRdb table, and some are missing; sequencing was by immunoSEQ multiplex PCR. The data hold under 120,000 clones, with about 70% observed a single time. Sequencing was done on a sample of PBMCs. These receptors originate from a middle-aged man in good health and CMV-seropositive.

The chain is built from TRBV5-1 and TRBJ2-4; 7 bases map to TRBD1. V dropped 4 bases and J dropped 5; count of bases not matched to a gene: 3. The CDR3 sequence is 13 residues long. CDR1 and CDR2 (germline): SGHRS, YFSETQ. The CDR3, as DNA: TGCGCCAGCAGCCTTACAGGGGAAAACATTCAGTACTTC. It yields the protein CASSLTGENIQYF.

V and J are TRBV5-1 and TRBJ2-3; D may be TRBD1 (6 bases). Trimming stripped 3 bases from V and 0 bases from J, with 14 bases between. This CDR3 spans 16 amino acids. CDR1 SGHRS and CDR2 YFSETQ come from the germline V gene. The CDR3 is CASSYSPGTSTDTQYF. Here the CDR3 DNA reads TGCGCCAGCAGCTACTCACCCGGGACAAGCACAGATACGCAGTATTTT.